The rows below give T cell receptor beta chains drawn from one sample of a study of T cell responses to AZD1222 COVID-19 vaccine. Data came from immunoSEQ multiplex PCR; TCRdb stores just in-frame clones and leaves some out. The table shows about 78,000 clones, with roughly four fifths occurring only once. Here the sequenced sample was peripheral blood, taken on day 0 of AZD1222 vaccination. The receptors here all came from an adult in good health. Both conserved end residues are part of each CDR3. D genes are given only for firm matches. The size field is filled for only some rows; it gives once, few, many or a size class.

D gene: NA
J gene: TRBJ2-7
V gene: TRBV5-8
clone size: NA
CDR3 DNA: TGTGCCAGCAGCTTGGAGGGGCCGGGGGGCAACTACGAGCAGTACTTC
CDR3 protein: CASSLEGPGGNYEQYF

D gene: NA
J gene: TRBJ2-3
V gene: TRBV5-5
clone size: NA
CDR3 DNA: TGTGCCAGCAGCTTGGAACGGGGCAGAAGCACAGATACGCAGTATTTT
CDR3 protein: CASSLERGRSTDTQYF

D gene: NA
J gene: TRBJ1-1
V gene: TRBV30
clone size: NA
CDR3 DNA: TGTGCCTGGAGTGTTATCCTGAACACTGAAGCTTTCTTT
CDR3 protein: CAWSVILNTEAFF

D gene: TRBD2
J gene: TRBJ2-2
V gene: TRBV6-4
clone size: NA
CDR3 DNA: TGTGCCAGCAGTGGGACTAGCGGGGAGCTGTTTTTT
CDR3 protein: CASSGTSGELFF

D gene: TRBD2
J gene: TRBJ2-3
V gene: TRBV2
clone size: NA
CDR3 DNA: TGTGCCCCCCGGCGGGGGGGGTATAGCACAGATACGCAGTATTTT
CDR3 protein: CAPRRGGYSTDTQYF

D gene: NA
J gene: TRBJ1-2
V gene: TRBV6-5
clone size: NA
CDR3 DNA: TGTGCCAGCAGTTACGGGGGCCAGGGCTACACCTTC
CDR3 protein: CASSYGGQGYTF

D gene: TRBD2
J gene: TRBJ2-7
V gene: TRBV5-6
clone size: few
CDR3 DNA: TGTGCCAGCAGCCTACCTGGGGAGGGAGGATCCTTGGAGCAGTACTTC
CDR3 protein: CASSLPGEGGSLEQYF

D gene: NA
J gene: TRBJ1-4
V gene: TRBV4-1
clone size: NA
CDR3 DNA: TGCGCCAGCAGCCAAGTTACAGGCGGGGAAAAACTGTTTTTT
CDR3 protein: CASSQVTGGEKLFF

D gene: TRBD1
J gene: TRBJ2-1
V gene: TRBV7-3
clone size: NA
CDR3 DNA: TGTGCCAGCAGCCCACAGGGGACCCTCAATGAGCAGTTCTTC
CDR3 protein: CASSPQGTLNEQFF

D gene: TRBD2
J gene: TRBJ2-4
V gene: TRBV6-5
clone size: few
CDR3 DNA: TGTGCCAGCAAAGAGCGGGGGCTAGCCAAAAACATTCAGTACTTC
CDR3 protein: CASKERGLAKNIQYF

D gene: TRBD2
J gene: TRBJ2-1
V gene: TRBV5-1
clone size: NA
CDR3 DNA: TGCGCCAGCAGCTTGGCCGGGACTAGTGGTGAGCAGTTCTTC
CDR3 protein: CASSLAGTSGEQFF

D gene: TRBD1
J gene: TRBJ1-3
V gene: TRBV30
clone size: NA
CDR3 DNA: TGTGCCTGGAGTATTTTGAGACAGGGGGTGGGAGACACCATATATTTT
CDR3 protein: CAWSILRQGVGDTIYF

D gene: NA
J gene: TRBJ1-2
V gene: TRBV10-3
clone size: few
CDR3 DNA: TGTGCCATCAGTGAGTCGAGGGAAGGGAACTATGGCTACACCTTC
CDR3 protein: CAISESREGNYGYTF

D gene: NA
J gene: TRBJ1-2
V gene: TRBV11-2
clone size: NA
CDR3 DNA: TGTGCCAGCAGCTTAAGTCCCAGCATCCGCTATGGCTACACCTTC
CDR3 protein: CASSLSPSIRYGYTF

D gene: TRBD1
J gene: TRBJ1-2
V gene: TRBV25-1
clone size: NA
CDR3 DNA: TGTGCCAGCAGTGCAGGGGGGGCCATTCTGAACTATGGCTACACCTTC
CDR3 protein: CASSAGGAILNYGYTF

D gene: NA
J gene: TRBJ1-1
V gene: TRBV5-1
clone size: few
CDR3 DNA: TGCGCCAGCAGCTTGGACACGAACACTGAAGCTTTCTTT
CDR3 protein: CASSLDTNTEAFF

D gene: TRBD2
J gene: TRBJ2-2
V gene: TRBV6-6
clone size: NA
CDR3 DNA: TGTGCCAGCGGGGTGGCGGGGGACTTGAACACCGGGGAGCTGTTTTTT
CDR3 protein: CASGVAGDLNTGELFF

D gene: NA
J gene: TRBJ1-1
V gene: TRBV29-1
clone size: NA
CDR3 DNA: TGCAGCGTTGAAGAGACTAGGGACGCCGGAAGGGCTTTCTTT
CDR3 protein: CSVEETRDAGRAFF

D gene: TRBD2
J gene: TRBJ2-1
V gene: TRBV18
clone size: NA
CDR3 DNA: TGTGCCAGCTCACCAGGACTAGGTAGGGGCAATGAGCAGTTCTTC
CDR3 protein: CASSPGLGRGNEQFF

D gene: TRBD2
J gene: TRBJ2-1
V gene: TRBV10-1
clone size: NA
CDR3 DNA: TGCGCCAGCAGTGAGTCCAGACTAGCGTCCTACAATGAGCAGTTCTTC
CDR3 protein: CASSESRLASYNEQFF

D gene: NA
J gene: TRBJ1-2
V gene: TRBV5-1
clone size: NA
CDR3 DNA: TGCGCCAGCAGCTTGGATCAGCTCGGCTACACCTTC
CDR3 protein: CASSLDQLGYTF

D gene: NA
J gene: TRBJ1-6
V gene: TRBV6-5
clone size: NA
CDR3 DNA: TGTGCCAGCAGTTCAGCAGGCCCCTGGGGATCACCCCTCCACTTT
CDR3 protein: CASSSAGPWGSPLHF

D gene: NA
J gene: TRBJ2-1
V gene: TRBV28
clone size: NA
CDR3 DNA: TGTGCCAGCACCCTCAGAGGGACCAAGGGGAATGAGCAGTTCTTC
CDR3 protein: CASTLRGTKGNEQFF

D gene: NA
J gene: TRBJ1-5
V gene: TRBV19
clone size: NA
CDR3 DNA: TGTGCCAGTAGTGAGGGACAAGGGCTGGGTCAGCCCCAGCATTTT
CDR3 protein: CASSEGQGLGQPQHF

D gene: NA
J gene: TRBJ1-2
V gene: TRBV5-5
clone size: NA
CDR3 DNA: TGTGCCAGCAGCTTGGGGAGCTATGGCTACACCTTC
CDR3 protein: CASSLGSYGYTF

D gene: NA
J gene: TRBJ1-2
V gene: TRBV6-1
clone size: once
CDR3 DNA: TGTGCCAGCAGTGAAGCCGGGAGAAACTATGGCTACACCTTC
CDR3 protein: CASSEAGRNYGYTF

D gene: TRBD1
J gene: TRBJ1-2
V gene: TRBV30
clone size: NA
CDR3 DNA: TGTGCCTGGAGTAAACACGACAGGGCGAACTATGGCTACACCTTC
CDR3 protein: CAWSKHDRANYGYTF

D gene: TRBD1
J gene: TRBJ2-7
V gene: TRBV18
clone size: NA
CDR3 DNA: TGTGCCAGCTCACCCCTGACAGGGGGGAGCTCCTACGAGCAGTACTTC
CDR3 protein: CASSPLTGGSSYEQYF

D gene: TRBD2
J gene: TRBJ2-3
V gene: TRBV18
clone size: once
CDR3 DNA: TGTGCCAGCGGACTAGTCACAGATACGCAGTATTTT
CDR3 protein: CASGLVTDTQYF

D gene: NA
J gene: TRBJ2-5
V gene: TRBV6-1
clone size: NA
CDR3 DNA: TGTGCCAGCAGTGAACGGTGGCAGGGCCAAGAGACCCAGTACTTC
CDR3 protein: CASSERWQGQETQYF

D gene: TRBD1
J gene: TRBJ2-3
V gene: TRBV20-1
clone size: NA
CDR3 DNA: TGCAGTGCCCTCGGGACAGGGTCGGAGTATTTT
CDR3 protein: CSALGTGSEYF

D gene: NA
J gene: TRBJ1-4
V gene: TRBV7-2
clone size: NA
CDR3 DNA: TGTGCCAGCAGCCCTTCCCCTCCCCAGCGTGAAAAACTGTTTTTT
CDR3 protein: CASSPSPPQREKLFF

D gene: TRBD1
J gene: TRBJ1-2
V gene: TRBV7-2
clone size: NA
CDR3 DNA: TGTGCCAGCAGCTTAGACCCGGGACAGGGACACTATGGCTACACCTTC
CDR3 protein: CASSLDPGQGHYGYTF

D gene: NA
J gene: TRBJ1-5
V gene: TRBV19
clone size: NA
CDR3 DNA: TGTGCCAGTAGTAGCCGGGGCGTAATAGAGGAGCCCCAGCATTTT
CDR3 protein: CASSSRGVIEEPQHF

D gene: TRBD1
J gene: TRBJ1-6
V gene: TRBV27
clone size: NA
CDR3 DNA: TGTGCCAGCAGTCCGGACAGGGAGAATTCACCCCTCCACTTT
CDR3 protein: CASSPDRENSPLHF

D gene: NA
J gene: TRBJ1-2
V gene: TRBV6-5
clone size: NA
CDR3 DNA: TGTGCCAGCCACGGGCAGGCAACCTATGGCTACACCTTC
CDR3 protein: CASHGQATYGYTF

D gene: NA
J gene: TRBJ1-5
V gene: TRBV7-2
clone size: NA
CDR3 DNA: TGTGCCAGCAGCTTAGGGTCAGAACAGCCCCAGCATTTT
CDR3 protein: CASSLGSEQPQHF

D gene: TRBD2
J gene: TRBJ2-1
V gene: TRBV2
clone size: NA
CDR3 DNA: TGTGCCAGCAGCCCCTCCCTAGCGGGGGGGATCAATGAGCAGTTCTTC
CDR3 protein: CASSPSLAGGINEQFF

D gene: TRBD2
J gene: TRBJ2-1
V gene: TRBV6-2/TRBV6-3
clone size: NA
CDR3 DNA: TGTGCCAGCAGTTACTCCCTACTAGCGGGAGACTTGAATGAGCAGTTCTTC
CDR3 protein: CASSYSLLAGDLNEQFF

D gene: TRBD2
J gene: TRBJ2-1
V gene: TRBV9
clone size: NA
CDR3 DNA: TGTGCCAGCAGCGTAGGATCGGGACTAGTCCTAATCGGGAATGAGCAGTTCTTC
CDR3 protein: CASSVGSGLVLIGNEQFF

D gene: NA
J gene: TRBJ2-7
V gene: TRBV27
clone size: NA
CDR3 DNA: TGTGCCAGCAGTTTGGCCGGTCTCTCCGAGCAGTACTTC
CDR3 protein: CASSLAGLSEQYF

D gene: NA
J gene: TRBJ2-3
V gene: TRBV7-9
clone size: NA
CDR3 DNA: TGTGCCAGCAGCTACGAGGGGGGGGATACGCAGTATTTT
CDR3 protein: CASSYEGGDTQYF

D gene: NA
J gene: TRBJ1-2
V gene: TRBV7-6
clone size: NA
CDR3 DNA: TGTGCCAGCAGCTCGTCGGGCAGGGGAGGGGACTATGGCTACACCTTC
CDR3 protein: CASSSSGRGGDYGYTF

D gene: NA
J gene: TRBJ2-1
V gene: TRBV19
clone size: NA
CDR3 DNA: TGTGCCAGTAGTAGGGGGACGCAGTACAATGAGCAGTTCTTC
CDR3 protein: CASSRGTQYNEQFF

D gene: NA
J gene: TRBJ1-2
V gene: TRBV2
clone size: NA
CDR3 DNA: TGTGCCAGCTTTACCGACACGACCAACTATGGCTACACCTTC
CDR3 protein: CASFTDTTNYGYTF

D gene: NA
J gene: TRBJ1-6
V gene: TRBV19
clone size: NA
CDR3 DNA: TGTGCCAGTAGTATTCTTGGGGGCGCGGGTTCACCCCTCCACTTT
CDR3 protein: CASSILGGAGSPLHF

D gene: TRBD1
J gene: TRBJ2-7
V gene: TRBV3-1/TRBV3-2
clone size: few
CDR3 DNA: TGTGCCAGCAGCCAAGCGGGGACAGAAATCTACGAGCAGTACTTC
CDR3 protein: CASSQAGTEIYEQYF